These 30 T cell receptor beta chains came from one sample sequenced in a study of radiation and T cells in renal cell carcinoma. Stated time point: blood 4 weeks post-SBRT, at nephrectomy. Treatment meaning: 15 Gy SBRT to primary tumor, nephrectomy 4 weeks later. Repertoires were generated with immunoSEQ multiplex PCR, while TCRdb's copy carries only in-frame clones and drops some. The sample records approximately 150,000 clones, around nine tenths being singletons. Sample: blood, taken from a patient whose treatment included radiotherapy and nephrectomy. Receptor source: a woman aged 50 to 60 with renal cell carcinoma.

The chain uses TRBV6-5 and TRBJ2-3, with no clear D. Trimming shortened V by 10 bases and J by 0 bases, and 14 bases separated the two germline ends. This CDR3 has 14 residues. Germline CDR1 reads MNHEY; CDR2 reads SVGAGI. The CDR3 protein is CATALRPSTDTQYF. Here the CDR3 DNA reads TGTGCCACAGCCCTGAGGCCTAGCACAGATACGCAGTATTTT.

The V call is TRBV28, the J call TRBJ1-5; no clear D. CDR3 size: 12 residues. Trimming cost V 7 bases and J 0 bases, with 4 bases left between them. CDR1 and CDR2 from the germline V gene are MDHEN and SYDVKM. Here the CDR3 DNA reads TGTGCCAGCACCAGTAGCAATCAGCCCCAGCATTTT. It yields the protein CASTSSNQPQHF.

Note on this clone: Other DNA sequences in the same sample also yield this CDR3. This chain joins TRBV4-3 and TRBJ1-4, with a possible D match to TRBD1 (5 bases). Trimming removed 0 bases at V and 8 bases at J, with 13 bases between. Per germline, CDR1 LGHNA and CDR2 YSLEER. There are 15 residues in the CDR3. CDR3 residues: CASSQEVQGGEKLFF. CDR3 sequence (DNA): TGCGCCAGCAGCCAAGAGGTCCAGGGCGGAGAAAAACTGTTTTTT.

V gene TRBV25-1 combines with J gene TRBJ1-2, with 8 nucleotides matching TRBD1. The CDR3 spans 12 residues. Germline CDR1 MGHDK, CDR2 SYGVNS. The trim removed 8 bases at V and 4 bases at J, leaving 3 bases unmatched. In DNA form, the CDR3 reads TGTGCCAGCGGACAGGGCGGCTATGGCTACACCTTC. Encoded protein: CASGQGGYGYTF.

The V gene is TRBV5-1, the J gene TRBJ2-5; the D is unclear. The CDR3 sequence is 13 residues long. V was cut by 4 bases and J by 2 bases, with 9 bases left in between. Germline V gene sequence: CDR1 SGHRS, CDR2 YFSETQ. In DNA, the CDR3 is TGCGCCAGCAGCACGGTTCCTCAAGAGACCCAGTACTTC. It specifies CASSTVPQETQYF.

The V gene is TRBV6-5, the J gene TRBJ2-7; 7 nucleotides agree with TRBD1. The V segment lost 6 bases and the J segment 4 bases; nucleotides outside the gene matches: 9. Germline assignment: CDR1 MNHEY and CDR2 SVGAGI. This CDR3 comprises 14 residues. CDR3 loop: CASRPPGQRYEQYF. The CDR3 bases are TGTGCCAGCAGGCCCCCGGGACAGCGGTACGAGCAGTACTTC.

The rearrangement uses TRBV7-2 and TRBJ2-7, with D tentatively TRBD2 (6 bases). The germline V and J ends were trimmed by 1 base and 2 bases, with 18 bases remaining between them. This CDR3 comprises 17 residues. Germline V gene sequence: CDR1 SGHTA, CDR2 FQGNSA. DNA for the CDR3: TGTGCCAGCAGCTTAGTCGTCGCGGGGAGAGGGCCCTACGAGCAGTACTTC. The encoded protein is CASSLVVAGRGPYEQYF.

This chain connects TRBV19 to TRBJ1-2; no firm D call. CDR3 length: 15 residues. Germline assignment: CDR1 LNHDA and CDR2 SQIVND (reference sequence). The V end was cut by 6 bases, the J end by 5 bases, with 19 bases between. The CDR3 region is CASSQDGGFEYGYTF. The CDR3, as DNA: TGTGCCAGTAGCCAGGACGGCGGTTTTGAGTATGGCTACACCTTC.

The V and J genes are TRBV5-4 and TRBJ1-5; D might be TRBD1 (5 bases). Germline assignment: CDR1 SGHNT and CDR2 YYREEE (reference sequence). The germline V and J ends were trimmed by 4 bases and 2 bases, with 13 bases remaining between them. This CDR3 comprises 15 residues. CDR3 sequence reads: CASSPWGGGNQPQHF. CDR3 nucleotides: TGTGCCAGCAGCCCTTGGGGAGGGGGCAATCAGCCCCAGCATTTT. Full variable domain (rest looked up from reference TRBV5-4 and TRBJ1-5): ETGVTQSPTHLIKTRGQQVTLRCSSQSGHNTVSWYQQALGQGPQFIFQYYREEENGRGNFPPRFSGLQFPNYSSELNVNALELDDSALYLCASSPWGGGNQPQHFGDGTRLSIL.

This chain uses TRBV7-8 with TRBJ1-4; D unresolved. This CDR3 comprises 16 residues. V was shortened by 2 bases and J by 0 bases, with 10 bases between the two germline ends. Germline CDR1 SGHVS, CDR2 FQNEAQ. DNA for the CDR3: TGTGCCAGCAGCTTATTCCAGGAAACAACTAATGAAAAACTGTTTTTT. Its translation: CASSLFQETTNEKLFF.

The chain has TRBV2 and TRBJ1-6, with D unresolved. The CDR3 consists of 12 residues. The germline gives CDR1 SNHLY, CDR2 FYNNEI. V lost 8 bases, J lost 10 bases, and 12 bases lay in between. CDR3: CASRAPDSPLHF. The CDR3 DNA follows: TGTGCCAGCCGGGCCCCGGACTCACCCCTCCACTTT. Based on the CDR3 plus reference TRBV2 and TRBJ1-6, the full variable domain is EPEVTQTPSHQVTQMGQEVILRCVPISNHLYFYWYRQILGQKVEFLVSFYNNEISEKSEIFDDQFSVERPDGSNFTLKIRSTKLEDSAMYFCASRAPDSPLHFGNGTRLTVT.

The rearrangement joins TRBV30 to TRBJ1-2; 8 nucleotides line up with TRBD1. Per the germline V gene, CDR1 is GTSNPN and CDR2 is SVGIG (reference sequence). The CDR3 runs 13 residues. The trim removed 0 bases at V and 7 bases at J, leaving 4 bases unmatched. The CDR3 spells CAWSVQGGGGYTF. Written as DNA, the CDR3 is TGTGCCTGGAGTGTACAGGGGGGAGGTGGCTACACCTTC.

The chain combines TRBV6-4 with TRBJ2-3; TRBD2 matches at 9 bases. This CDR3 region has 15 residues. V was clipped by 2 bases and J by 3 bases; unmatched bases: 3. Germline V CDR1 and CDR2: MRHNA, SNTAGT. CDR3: CASSDAGGVTDTQYF. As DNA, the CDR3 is TGTGCCAGCAGTGACGCGGGGGGGGTTACAGATACGCAGTATTTT.

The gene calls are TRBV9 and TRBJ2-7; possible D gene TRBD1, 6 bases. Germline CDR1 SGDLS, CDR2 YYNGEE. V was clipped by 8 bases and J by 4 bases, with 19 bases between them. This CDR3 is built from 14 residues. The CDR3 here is CARLLQGRRYEQYF. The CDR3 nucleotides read TGTGCCAGGCTGCTACAGGGTCGGAGGTACGAGCAGTACTTC. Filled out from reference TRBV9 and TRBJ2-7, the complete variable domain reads DSGVTQTPKHLITATGQRVTLRCSPRSGDLSVYWYQQSLDQGLQFLIQYYNGEERAKGNILERFSAQQFPDLHSELNLSSLELGDSALYFCARLLQGRRYEQYFGPGTRLTVT.

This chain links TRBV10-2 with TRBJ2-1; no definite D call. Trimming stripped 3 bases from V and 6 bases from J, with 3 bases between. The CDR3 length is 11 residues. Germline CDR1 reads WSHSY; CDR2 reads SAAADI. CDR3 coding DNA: TGCGCCAGCAGTGAAGTCAATGAGCAGTTCTTC. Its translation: CASSEVNEQFF.

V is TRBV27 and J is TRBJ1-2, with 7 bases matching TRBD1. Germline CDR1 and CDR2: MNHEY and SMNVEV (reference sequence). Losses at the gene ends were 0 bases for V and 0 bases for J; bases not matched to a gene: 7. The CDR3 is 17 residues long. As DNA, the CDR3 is TGTGCCAGCAGTTTATCGGTTGGGCAGGGGGCTAACTATGGCTACACCTTC. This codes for CASSLSVGQGANYGYTF.

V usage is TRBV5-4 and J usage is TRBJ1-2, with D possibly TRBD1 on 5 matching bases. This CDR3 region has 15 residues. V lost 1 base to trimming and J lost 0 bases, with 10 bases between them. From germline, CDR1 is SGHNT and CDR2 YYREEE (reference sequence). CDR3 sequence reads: CASSLYGASNYGYTF. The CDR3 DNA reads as TGTGCCAGCAGCTTGTACGGGGCCTCTAACTATGGCTACACCTTC.

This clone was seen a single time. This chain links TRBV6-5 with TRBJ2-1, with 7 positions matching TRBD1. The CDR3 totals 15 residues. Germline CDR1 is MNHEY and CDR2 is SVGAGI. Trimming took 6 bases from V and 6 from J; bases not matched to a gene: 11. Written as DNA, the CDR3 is TGTGCCAGCAGAGTACCTCAAGGGGACAGCAATGAGCAGTTCTTC. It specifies CASRVPQGDSNEQFF.

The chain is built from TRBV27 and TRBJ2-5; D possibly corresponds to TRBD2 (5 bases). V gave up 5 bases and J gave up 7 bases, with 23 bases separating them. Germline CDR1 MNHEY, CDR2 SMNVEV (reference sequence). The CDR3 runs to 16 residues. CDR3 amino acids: CASSLAERHGRWTQYF. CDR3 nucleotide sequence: TGTGCCAGCAGTCTAGCTGAAAGACACGGCCGTTGGACCCAGTACTTC.

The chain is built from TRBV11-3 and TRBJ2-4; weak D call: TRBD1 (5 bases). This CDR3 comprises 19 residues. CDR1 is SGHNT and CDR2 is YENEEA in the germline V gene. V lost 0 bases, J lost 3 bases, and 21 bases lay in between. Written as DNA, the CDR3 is TGTGCCAGCAGCTTAGAAGTTCAGGGAATCCCCTTTGTCAAAAACATTCAGTACTTC. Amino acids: CASSLEVQGIPFVKNIQYF.

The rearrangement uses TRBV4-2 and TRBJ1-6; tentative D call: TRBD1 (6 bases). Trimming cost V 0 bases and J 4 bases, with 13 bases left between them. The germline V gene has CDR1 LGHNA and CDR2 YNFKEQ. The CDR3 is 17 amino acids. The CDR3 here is CASSQESGQTYNSPLHF. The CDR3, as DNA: TGTGCCAGCAGCCAAGAGTCAGGACAGACATATAATTCACCCCTCCACTTT.

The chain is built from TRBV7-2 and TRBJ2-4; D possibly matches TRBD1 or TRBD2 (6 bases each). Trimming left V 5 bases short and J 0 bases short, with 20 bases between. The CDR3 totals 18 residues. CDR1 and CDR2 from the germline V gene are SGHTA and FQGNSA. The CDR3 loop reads CASSRNSWGARAKNIQYF. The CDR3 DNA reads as TGTGCCAGCAGCCGAAATAGTTGGGGGGCCAGAGCCAAAAACATTCAGTACTTC.

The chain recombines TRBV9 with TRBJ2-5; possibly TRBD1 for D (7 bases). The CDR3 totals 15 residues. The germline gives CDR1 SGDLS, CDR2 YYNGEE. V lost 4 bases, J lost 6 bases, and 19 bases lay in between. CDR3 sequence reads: CASSPLGSRGKTQYF. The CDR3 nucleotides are TGTGCCAGCAGCCCACTCGGGAGCAGGGGGAAGACCCAGTACTTC.

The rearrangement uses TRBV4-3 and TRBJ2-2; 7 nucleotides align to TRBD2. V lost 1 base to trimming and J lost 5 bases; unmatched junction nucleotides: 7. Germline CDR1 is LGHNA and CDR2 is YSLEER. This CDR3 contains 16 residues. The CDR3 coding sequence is TGCGCCAGCAGCCAAGGTCCACTAGCGATTACCGGGGAGCTGTTTTTT. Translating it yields CASSQGPLAITGELFF.

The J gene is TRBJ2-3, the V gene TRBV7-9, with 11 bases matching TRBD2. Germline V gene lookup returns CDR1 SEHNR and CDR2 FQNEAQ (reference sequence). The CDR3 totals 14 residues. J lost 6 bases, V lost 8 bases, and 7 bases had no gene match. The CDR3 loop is CASRVAGGEDTQYF. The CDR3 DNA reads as TGTGCCAGCCGAGTAGCGGGAGGGGAGGATACGCAGTATTTT.

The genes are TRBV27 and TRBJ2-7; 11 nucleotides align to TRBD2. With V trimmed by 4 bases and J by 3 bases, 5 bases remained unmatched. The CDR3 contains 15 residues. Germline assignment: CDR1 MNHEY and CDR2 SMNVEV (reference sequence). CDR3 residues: CASSSLAGAFYEQYF. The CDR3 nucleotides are TGTGCCAGCAGTTCACTAGCGGGAGCGTTCTACGAGCAGTACTTC.

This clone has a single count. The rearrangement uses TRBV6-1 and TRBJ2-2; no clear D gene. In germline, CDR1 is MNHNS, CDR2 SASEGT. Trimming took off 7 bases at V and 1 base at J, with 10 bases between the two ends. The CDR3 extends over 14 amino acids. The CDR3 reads CASTLTVNTGELFF. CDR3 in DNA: TGTGCCAGCACCTTGACTGTGAACACCGGGGAGCTGTTTTTT.

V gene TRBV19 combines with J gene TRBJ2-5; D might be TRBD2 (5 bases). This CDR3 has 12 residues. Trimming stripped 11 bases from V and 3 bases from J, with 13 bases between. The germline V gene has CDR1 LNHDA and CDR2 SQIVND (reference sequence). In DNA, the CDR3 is TGTGCCTCTGGGCGGGCCGAAGAGACCCAGTACTTC. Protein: CASGRAEETQYF.

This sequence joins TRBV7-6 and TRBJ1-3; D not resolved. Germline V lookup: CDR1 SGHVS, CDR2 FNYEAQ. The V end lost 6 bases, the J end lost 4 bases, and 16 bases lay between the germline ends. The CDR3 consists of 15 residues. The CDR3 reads CASRPSRVPGNTIYF. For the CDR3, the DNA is TGTGCCAGCAGGCCGTCGAGGGTTCCCGGAAACACCATATATTTT. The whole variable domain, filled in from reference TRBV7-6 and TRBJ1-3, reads GAGVSQSPRYKVTKRGQDVALRCDPISGHVSLYWYRQALGQGPEFLTYFNYEAQQDKSGLPNDRFSAERPEGSISTLTIQRTEQRDSAMYRCASRPSRVPGNTIYFGEGSWLTVV.

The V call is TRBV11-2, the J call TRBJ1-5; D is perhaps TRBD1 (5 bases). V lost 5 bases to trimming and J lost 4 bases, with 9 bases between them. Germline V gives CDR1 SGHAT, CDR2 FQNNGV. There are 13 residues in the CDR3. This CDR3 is CASSPQGNQPQHF. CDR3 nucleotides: TGTGCCAGCAGCCCCCAGGGAAATCAGCCCCAGCATTTT.